This T cell receptor beta chain was obtained from a study of identical twins. Study results and caveats: Findings came from cross-sectional statistics, without long-term follow-up of donors.

TCRdb analysed the 5' RACE reads with MiXCR anew, one entry per CDR3 protein. Of fewer than 800,000 distinct CDR3 sequences listed, around 7.5% are singletons. V lost 5 bases to trimming and J lost 4 bases, with 11 bases between them. CDR1 is SQVTM, CDR2 ANQGSEA, per germline. The CDR3 is 12 residues long. To note about this clonotype: Antigen unknown.

Another study also made use of these data, one on yellow fever vaccine responses in identical twins.

The origin of this receptor is a woman between 18 and 29 years old in good health. Material: PBMCs. This chain joins TRBV29-1 and TRBJ1-1, with D uncertain. CDR3 nucleotides: TGCAGCGTTACCCGGTTGGGCACTGAAGCTTTCTTT. It codes for CSVTRLGTEAFF.